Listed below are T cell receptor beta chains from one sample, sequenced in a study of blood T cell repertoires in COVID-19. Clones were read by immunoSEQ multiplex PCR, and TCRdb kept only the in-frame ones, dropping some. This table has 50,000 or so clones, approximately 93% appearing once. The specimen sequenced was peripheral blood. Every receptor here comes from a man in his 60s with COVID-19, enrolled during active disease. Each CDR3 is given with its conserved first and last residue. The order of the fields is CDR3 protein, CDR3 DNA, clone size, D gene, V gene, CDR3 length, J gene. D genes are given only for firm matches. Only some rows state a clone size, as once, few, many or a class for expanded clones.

CSASVGTSIKDTQYF,TGCAGTGCTAGTGTCGGGACTAGCATCAAAGATACGCAGTATTTT,-,TRBD2,TRBV20-1,15,TRBJ2-3
CASSLPGTGGLEQYF,TGTGCCAGCAGCTTACCCGGGACAGGGGGCCTCGAGCAGTACTTC,-,TRBD1,TRBV11-2,15,TRBJ2-7
CASSTHRDSTEAFF,TGTGCCAGTAGTACGCACCGGGACAGCACTGAAGCTTTCTTT,-,TRBD1,TRBV19,14,TRBJ1-1
CAWSPTWLAMDGELFF,TGTGCCTGGTCCCCCACGTGGCTAGCTATGGACGGGGAGCTGTTTTTT,-,-,TRBV30,16,TRBJ2-2
CSGRAGGNTIYF,TGCAGCGGTCGGGCGGGGGGAAACACCATATATTTT,once,-,TRBV29-1,12,TRBJ1-3
CASSWMDRDYNEQFF,TGTGCCAGCAGCTGGATGGACAGGGACTACAATGAGCAGTTCTTC,once,TRBD1,TRBV5-5,15,TRBJ2-1
CASSAGGDTQYF,TGTGCCAGCTCGGCTGGCGGGGATACGCAGTATTTT,-,-,TRBV18,12,TRBJ2-3
CASTLGQPNTEAFF,TGTGCCAGCACATTAGGACAGCCGAACACTGAAGCTTTCTTT,-,-,TRBV19,14,TRBJ1-1
CASRGSVNTEAFF,TGTGCCAGCCGAGGTTCCGTGAACACTGAAGCTTTCTTT,-,-,TRBV6-5,13,TRBJ1-1
CASTTAEPTDTQYF,TGTGCCAGCACCACAGCGGAGCCCACAGATACGCAGTATTTT,once,-,TRBV7-9,14,TRBJ2-3
CATSDSRGTDTQYF,TGTGCCACCAGTGATAGCCGAGGCACAGATACGCAGTATTTT,-,-,TRBV24-1,14,TRBJ2-3
CASSVGTWVGTEAFF,TGTGCCAGCAGCGTAGGGACTTGGGTTGGCACTGAAGCTTTCTTT,-,-,TRBV9,15,TRBJ1-1
CSAVDSLVFNEQFF,TGCAGCGCCGTGGACAGTTTAGTCTTCAATGAGCAGTTCTTC,-,-,TRBV29-1,14,TRBJ2-1
CASTLRPPIDTDTEAFF,TGTGCCAGCACCCTCCGCCCCCCGATAGATACGGACACTGAAGCTTTCTTT,once,-,TRBV2,17,TRBJ1-1